Presented here are 15 T cell receptor beta chains from one specimen sequenced in a study of T-cell reconstitution after alpha-beta-depleted transplantation in children. Unique molecular identifiers were used in preparing the TCRbeta library. MiXCR was run by TCRdb on the PCR reads, yielding one entry per CDR3 protein. The repertoire consists of hundreds of thousands of distinct CDR3 sequences, with roughly 16% occurring once and the leading ten covering approximately 28%. Sequences were derived from PBMCs, mostly from graft donor cells, sampled 360 days after TCRalphabeta/CD19-depleted stem cell transplant. These receptors all stem from a boy in the first two years of life who had a stem cell transplant for Wiskott-Aldrich syndrome, so the T cells may come from the graft donor.

There are a few counts of this clonotype. The V gene is TRBV21-1, the J gene TRBJ2-1; the table names TRBD1, a call not compared with the DNA. TRBV21-1 is labeled a pseudogene. The CDR3 runs to 17 residues. The CDR3 bases are TGTGCCAGCAGCAAAGGGAAGGTGACAGGGGGTAGGAATGAGCAGTTCTTC. This sequence encodes CASSKGKVTGGRNEQFF.

This clonotype was seen a handful of times. The chain recombines TRBV7-9 with TRBJ2-7, with a tentative D call TRBD2 (5 bases). The CDR3 has 16 amino acids. V was trimmed by 5 bases and J by 2 bases, leaving 19 bases between them. Per germline, CDR1 SEHNR and CDR2 FQNEAQ (reference sequence). CDR3 DNA: TGTGCCAGCAGCACCGAGGGATTACCTGGAGCCTACGAGCAGTACTTC. Protein product: CASSTEGLPGAYEQYF.

The chain recombines TRBV20-1 with TRBJ2-7; unclear D gene. Germline CDR1 and CDR2: DFQATT and SNEGSKA (reference sequence). There are 13 residues in the CDR3. V lost 0 bases and J 1 base, leaving 7 bases between the germline ends. CDR3 residues: CSARDNWSYEQYF. The DNA for the CDR3 is TGCAGTGCTAGAGATAATTGGTCCTACGAGCAGTACTTC.

This chain joins TRBV5-1 and TRBJ2-3; 14 bases agree with TRBD2. From germline, CDR1 is SGHRS and CDR2 YFSETQ. V was clipped by 4 bases and J by 2 bases; unmatched bases: 15. The CDR3 runs 20 residues. The CDR3 nucleotides read TGCGCCAGCAGCCCAAGGGGCGGACTAGCGGGGGGTTTTCCCACAGATACGCAGTATTTT. It specifies CASSPRGGLAGGFPTDTQYF. Filled out from reference TRBV5-1 and TRBJ2-3, the complete variable domain reads KAGVTQTPRYLIKTRGQQVTLSCSPISGHRSVSWYQQTPGQGLQFLFEYFSETQRNKGNFPGRFSGRQFSNSRSEMNVSTLELGDSALYLCASSPRGGLAGGFPTDTQYFGPGTRLTVL.

The V and J genes are TRBV29-1 and TRBJ2-3, with 7 bases that match TRBD1. The CDR3 sequence is 14 residues long. Germline CDR1 and CDR2: SQVTM and ANQGSEA. J was trimmed by 2 bases and V by 3 bases; bases with no gene match: 5. The CDR3 nucleotides read TGCAGCGTTGATAGACAGGGTTCCACAGATACGCAGTATTTT. It encodes CSVDRQGSTDTQYF.

This clonotype was detected a few times. This chain joins TRBV29-1 and TRBJ2-1; 10 nucleotides agree with TRBD1. This CDR3 spans 14 amino acids. J gave up 3 bases and V 3 bases, and 2 bases lay outside the gene matches. Germline-derived CDR1 and CDR2 are SQVTM and ANQGSEA. CDR3 coding DNA: TGCAGCGTTGATAGGACAGGGGGCTACAATGAGCAGTTCTTC. Translated, it gives CSVDRTGGYNEQFF.

This clonotype has just a few counts. The chain recombines TRBV5-1 with TRBJ2-1, with 14 positions matching TRBD2. V lost 1 base and J lost 10; bases outside the gene matches: 4. CDR1 and CDR2 (germline): SGHRS, YFSETQ. The CDR3 consists of 15 residues. The CDR3 here is CASSLQTSGRGEQFF. CDR3 nucleotide sequence: TGCGCCAGCAGCTTGCAGACTAGCGGGAGGGGCGAGCAGTTCTTC.

The chain carries TRBV29-1 and TRBJ2-2, with D perhaps TRBD2 (6 bases). The CDR3 has 12 residues. The V gene's germline CDR1 is SQVTM and CDR2 ANQGSEA. V was pared by 4 bases and J by 6 bases, with 9 bases between. The DNA for the CDR3 is TGCAGCGTTGGGGGGGTGGCCGGGGAGCTGTTTTTT. It specifies CSVGGVAGELFF.

This clonotype was seen only a few times. This chain connects TRBV4-2 to TRBJ2-7; TRBD1 agrees at 7 bases. The germline V gene has CDR1 LGHNA and CDR2 YNFKEQ. The ends lost 2 bases at V and 1 base at J; junction bases unmatched: 8. CDR3 size: 16 residues. The CDR3 nucleotides read TGTGCCAGCAGCCAATACGTCGACAGGGCTTCCTACGAGCAGTACTTC. Its protein is CASSQYVDRASYEQYF.

The sample holds a few counts of this clonotype. The genes are TRBV6-5 and TRBJ2-7; tentatively, D is TRBD1 (6 bases). The germline CDR1 and CDR2 sequences are MNHEY and SVGAGI. The V end lost 1 base, the J end lost 9 bases, and 13 bases lay between the germline ends. The CDR3 is made up of 13 amino acids. CDR3 DNA: TGTGCCAGCAGTTACTTCGGGGACATAGCGCAGTACTTC. Its translation is CASSYFGDIAQYF.

The chain joins TRBV12-5 to TRBJ1-1; D gene unclear. This CDR3 is built from 11 residues. Germline CDR1 LGHNT, CDR2 FRNRAP. Deletions cut 1 base from V and 8 bases from J, with 5 bases between. The CDR3 loop reads CASGLGREAFF. DNA of the CDR3: TGTGCTAGTGGTTTGGGCAGGGAAGCTTTCTTT.

J is TRBJ2-2 and V is TRBV6-1; 10 bases line up with TRBD1. Germline trimming cut 4 bases from V and 5 bases from J; bases unmatched to any gene: 4. The CDR3 consists of 15 residues. Germline V gene data show CDR1 as MNHNS and CDR2 as SASEGT. The CDR3 coding sequence is TGTGCCAGCAGTGTACGACAGGGGGCTACCGGGGAGCTGTTTTTT. Protein product: CASSVRQGATGELFF.

This clonotype showed up just once. This chain connects TRBV20-1 to TRBJ1-4; TRBD1 agrees at 7 bases. Unmatched junction bases numbered 5, after V lost 3 bases and J lost 4 bases. The germline V gene encodes CDR1 DFQATT and CDR2 SNEGSKA (reference sequence). The CDR3 sequence is 14 residues long. The CDR3 reads CSASIRQGNEKLFF. The CDR3 nucleotides read TGCAGTGCTAGTATCCGACAGGGTAATGAAAAACTGTTTTTT.

This clonotype occurred a few times. This sequence joins TRBV18 and TRBJ2-3, with TRBD2 matching 9 bases. This CDR3 has 17 amino acids. J gave up 0 bases and V 3 bases, and 7 bases lay outside the gene matches. Germline V gene sequence: CDR1 KGHSH, CDR2 LQKENI. Here the CDR3 DNA reads TGTGCCAGCTCACCGCCGAGACTAGCGGCGAGCACAGATACGCAGTATTTT. Translating it yields CASSPPRLAASTDTQYF.

The chain employs TRBV6-2 or TRBV6-3 and TRBJ2-7; tentatively, D is TRBD1 (6 bases). The CDR3 is 12 residues long. The germline V gene encodes CDR1 MNHEY and CDR2 SVGEGT. V was cut by 10 bases and J by 3 bases, with 13 bases left in between. The chain's CDR3 is CATRDTLYEQYF. The CDR3 coding sequence is TGTGCCACCCGGGACACCCTCTACGAGCAGTACTTC.